This TCR beta chain stems from a study of shared clonotypes between healthy human individuals. V gave up 0 bases and J gave up 6 bases, with 10 bases separating them. The CDR3 has 13 residues. CDR1 and CDR2 (germline): SGDLS, YYNGEE. In the case of this clone: The sample holds other DNA sequences that translate to the same CDR3.

Data came from immunoSEQ multiplex PCR; TCRdb stores just in-frame clones and leaves some out. The sample has over a million clones, approximately 96% seen once; the top ten hold 1.2%. The receptor was derived from a man aged 30 to 45 in good health. The chain couples TRBV9 to TRBJ2-7; D tentatively fits TRBD1 or TRBD2 (5 bases each). Sequencing input: naive CD4+ T cells sorted from blood. Documented subset: CD45RA+ positively selected. The CDR3 reads CASSVVGGGEQYF. DNA of the CDR3: TGTGCCAGCAGCGTAGTGGGTGGGGGCGAGCAGTACTTC.